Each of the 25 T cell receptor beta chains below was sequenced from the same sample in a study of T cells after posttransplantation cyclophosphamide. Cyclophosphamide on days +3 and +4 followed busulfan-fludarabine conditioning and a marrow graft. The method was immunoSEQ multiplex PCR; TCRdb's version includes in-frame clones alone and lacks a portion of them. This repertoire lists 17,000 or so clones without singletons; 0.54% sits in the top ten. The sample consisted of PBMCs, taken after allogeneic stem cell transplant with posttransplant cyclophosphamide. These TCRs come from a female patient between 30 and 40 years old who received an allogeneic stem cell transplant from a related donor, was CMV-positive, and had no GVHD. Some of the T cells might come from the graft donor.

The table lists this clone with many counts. The CDR3: CSAKSQIDTEAFF. In nucleotides, the CDR3 is TGCAGCGCCAAATCACAGATAGACACTGAAGCTTTCTTT. This chain links TRBV29-1 with TRBJ1-1; D gene unclear. Germline V CDR1 and CDR2: SQVTM, ANQGSEA. The CDR3 is 13 residues long. V was shortened by 7 bases and J by 3 bases, with 15 bases between the two germline ends.

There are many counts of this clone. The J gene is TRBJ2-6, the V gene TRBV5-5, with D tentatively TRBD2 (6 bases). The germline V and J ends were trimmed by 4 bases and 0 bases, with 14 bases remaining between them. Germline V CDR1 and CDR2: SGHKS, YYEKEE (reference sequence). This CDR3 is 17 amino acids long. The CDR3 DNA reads TGTGCCAGCAGCCCTGGGGGGTACCTCTCTGGGGCCAACGTCCTGACTTTC. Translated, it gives CASSPGGYLSGANVLTF.

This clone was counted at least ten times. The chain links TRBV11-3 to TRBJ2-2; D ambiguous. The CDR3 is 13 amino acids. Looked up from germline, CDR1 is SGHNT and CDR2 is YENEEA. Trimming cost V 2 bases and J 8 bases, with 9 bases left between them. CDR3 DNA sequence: TGTGCCAGCAGCTTAAGATTCCGGGGGGAGCTGTTTTTT. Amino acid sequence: CASSLRFRGELFF.

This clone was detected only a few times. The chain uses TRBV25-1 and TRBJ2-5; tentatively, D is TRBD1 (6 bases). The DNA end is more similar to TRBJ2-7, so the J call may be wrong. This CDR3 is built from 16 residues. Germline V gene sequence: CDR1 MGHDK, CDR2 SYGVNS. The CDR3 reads CASSGTQPDRVYEQYF. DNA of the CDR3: TGTGCCAGCAGTGGGACCCAACCGGACAGAGTCTACGAGCAGTACTTC.

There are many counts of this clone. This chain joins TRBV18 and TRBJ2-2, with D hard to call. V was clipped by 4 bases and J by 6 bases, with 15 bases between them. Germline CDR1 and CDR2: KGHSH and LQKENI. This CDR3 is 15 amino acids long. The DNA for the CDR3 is TGTGCCAGCTCACTAAGTCCTTTGATAGCCGGGGAGCTGTTTTTT. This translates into CASSLSPLIAGELFF.

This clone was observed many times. The CDR3 spells CASSLIGGLAGPYEQYF. The CDR3 DNA follows: TGTGCCAGCAGTTTAATAGGCGGACTAGCGGGACCCTACGAGCAGTACTTC. V is TRBV28 and J is TRBJ2-7; 12 bases align to TRBD2. The junction had 7 bases not matched to a gene; V was cut back by 2 bases and J by 2 bases. This CDR3 region has 17 residues. The germline CDR1 and CDR2 sequences are MDHEN and SYDVKM. Together with reference TRBV28 and TRBJ2-7, the CDR3 gives the full variable domain: DVKVTQSSRYLVKRTGEKVFLECVQDMDHENMFWYRQDPGLGLRLIYFSYDVKMKEKGDIPEGYSVSREKKERFSLILESASTNQTSMYLCASSLIGGLAGPYEQYFGPGTRLTVT.

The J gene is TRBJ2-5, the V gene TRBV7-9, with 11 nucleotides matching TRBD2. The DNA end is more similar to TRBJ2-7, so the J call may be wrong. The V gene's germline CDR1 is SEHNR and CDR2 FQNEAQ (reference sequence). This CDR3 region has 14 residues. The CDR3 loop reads CASSWGLADYEQYF. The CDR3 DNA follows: TGTGCCAGCAGCTGGGGACTAGCGGATTACGAGCAGTACTTC.

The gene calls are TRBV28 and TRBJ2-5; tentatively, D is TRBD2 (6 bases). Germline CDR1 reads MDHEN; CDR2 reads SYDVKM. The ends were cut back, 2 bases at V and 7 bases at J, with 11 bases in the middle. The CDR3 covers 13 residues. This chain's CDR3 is CASSLGTVGTQYF. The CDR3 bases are TGTGCCAGCAGTTTAGGGACTGTAGGGACCCAGTACTTC. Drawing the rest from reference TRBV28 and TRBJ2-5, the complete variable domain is DVKVTQSSRYLVKRTGEKVFLECVQDMDHENMFWYRQDPGLGLRLIYFSYDVKMKEKGDIPEGYSVSREKKERFSLILESASTNQTSMYLCASSLGTVGTQYFGPGTRLLVL.

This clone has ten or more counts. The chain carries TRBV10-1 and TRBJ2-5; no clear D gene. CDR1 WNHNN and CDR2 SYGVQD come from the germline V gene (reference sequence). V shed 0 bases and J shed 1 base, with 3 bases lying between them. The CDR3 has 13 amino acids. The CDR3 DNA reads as TGCGCCAGCAGTGAGTCCGTCCAAGAGACCCAGTACTTC. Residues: CASSESVQETQYF.

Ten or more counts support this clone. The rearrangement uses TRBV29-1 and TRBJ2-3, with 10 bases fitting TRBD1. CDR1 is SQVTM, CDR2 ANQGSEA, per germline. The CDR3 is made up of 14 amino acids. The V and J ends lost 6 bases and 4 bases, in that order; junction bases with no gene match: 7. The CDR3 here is CSVEDRGWADTQYF. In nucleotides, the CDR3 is TGCAGCGTCGAGGACAGGGGGTGGGCAGATACGCAGTATTTT.

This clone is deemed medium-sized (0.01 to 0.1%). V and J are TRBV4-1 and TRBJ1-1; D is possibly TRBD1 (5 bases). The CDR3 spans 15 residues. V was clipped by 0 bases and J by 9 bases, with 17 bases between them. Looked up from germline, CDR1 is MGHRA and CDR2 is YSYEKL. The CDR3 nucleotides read TGCGCCAGCAGCCAAGATCGGGCCAGGGAAACTAAAGCTTTCTTT. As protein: CASSQDRARETKAFF.

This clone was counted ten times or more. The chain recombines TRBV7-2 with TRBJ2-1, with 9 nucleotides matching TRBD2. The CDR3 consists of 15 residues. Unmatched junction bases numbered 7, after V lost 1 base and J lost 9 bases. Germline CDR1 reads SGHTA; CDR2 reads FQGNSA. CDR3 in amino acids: CASSLEASGMGEQFF. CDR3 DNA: TGTGCCAGCAGCTTAGAGGCTAGCGGGATGGGTGAGCAGTTCTTC.

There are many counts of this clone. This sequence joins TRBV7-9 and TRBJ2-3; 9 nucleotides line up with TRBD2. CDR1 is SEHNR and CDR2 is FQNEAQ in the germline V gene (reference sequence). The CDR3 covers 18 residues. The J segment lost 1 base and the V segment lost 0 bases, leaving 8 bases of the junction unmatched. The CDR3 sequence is CASSLAGGLAGRTDTQYF. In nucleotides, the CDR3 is TGTGCCAGCAGCTTAGCGGGGGGGCTAGCGGGACGCACAGATACGCAGTATTTT.

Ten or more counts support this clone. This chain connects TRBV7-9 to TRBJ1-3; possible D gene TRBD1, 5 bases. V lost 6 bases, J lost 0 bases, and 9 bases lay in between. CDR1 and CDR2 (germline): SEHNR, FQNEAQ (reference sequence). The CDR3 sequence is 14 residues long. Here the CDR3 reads CASSLRVSGNTIYF. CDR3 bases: TGTGCCAGCAGTCTCAGGGTCTCTGGAAACACCATATATTTT.

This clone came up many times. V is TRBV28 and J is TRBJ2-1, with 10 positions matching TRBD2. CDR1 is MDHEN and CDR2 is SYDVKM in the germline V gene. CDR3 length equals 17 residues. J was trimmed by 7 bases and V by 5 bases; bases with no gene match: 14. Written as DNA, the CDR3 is TGTGCCAGCAGTGATAACCCGGGACTAGCGCCCACTAATGAGCAGTTCTTC. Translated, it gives CASSDNPGLAPTNEQFF.

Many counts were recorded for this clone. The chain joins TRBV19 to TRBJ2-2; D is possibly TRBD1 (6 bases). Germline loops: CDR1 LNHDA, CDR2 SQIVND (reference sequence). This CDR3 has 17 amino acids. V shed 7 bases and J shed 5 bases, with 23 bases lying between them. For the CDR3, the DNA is TGTGCCAGTACAAAAAAAAGAACCAGGGGAGAGACCGGGGAGCTGTTTTTT. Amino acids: CASTKKRTRGETGELFF.

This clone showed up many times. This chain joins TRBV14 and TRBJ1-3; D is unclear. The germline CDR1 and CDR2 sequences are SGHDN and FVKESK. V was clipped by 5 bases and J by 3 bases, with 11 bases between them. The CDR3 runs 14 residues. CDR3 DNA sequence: TGTGCCAGCAGCTACTCCTTACTTGGAAACACCATATATTTT. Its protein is CASSYSLLGNTIYF.

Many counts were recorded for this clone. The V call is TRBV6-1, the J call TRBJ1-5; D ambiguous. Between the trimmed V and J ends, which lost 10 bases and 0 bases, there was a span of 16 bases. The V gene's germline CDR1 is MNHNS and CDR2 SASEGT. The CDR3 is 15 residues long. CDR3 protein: CAITTRHHSNQPQHF. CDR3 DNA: TGTGCCATTACAACCCGACACCATAGCAATCAGCCCCAGCATTTT.

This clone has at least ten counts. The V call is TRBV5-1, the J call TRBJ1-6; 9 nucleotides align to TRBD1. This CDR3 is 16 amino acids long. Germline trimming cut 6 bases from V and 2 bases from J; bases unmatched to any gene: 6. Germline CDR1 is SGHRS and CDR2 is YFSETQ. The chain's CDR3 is CASTSDRGTYNSPLHF. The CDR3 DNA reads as TGCGCCAGCACCTCGGACAGGGGCACCTATAATTCACCCCTCCACTTT.

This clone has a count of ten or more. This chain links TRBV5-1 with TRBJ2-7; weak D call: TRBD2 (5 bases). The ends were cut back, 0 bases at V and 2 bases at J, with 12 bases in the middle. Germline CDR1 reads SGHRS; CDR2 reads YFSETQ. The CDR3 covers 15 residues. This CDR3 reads CASSLGTAGAYEQYF. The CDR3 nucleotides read TGCGCCAGCAGCTTGGGTACGGCGGGTGCCTACGAGCAGTACTTC.

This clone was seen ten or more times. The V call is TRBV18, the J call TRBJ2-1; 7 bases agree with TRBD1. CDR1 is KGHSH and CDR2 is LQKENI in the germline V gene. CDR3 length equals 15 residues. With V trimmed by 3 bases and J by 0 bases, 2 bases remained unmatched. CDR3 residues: CASSPGQNSYNEQFF. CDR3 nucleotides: TGTGCCAGCTCACCGGGACAGAACTCCTACAATGAGCAGTTCTTC.

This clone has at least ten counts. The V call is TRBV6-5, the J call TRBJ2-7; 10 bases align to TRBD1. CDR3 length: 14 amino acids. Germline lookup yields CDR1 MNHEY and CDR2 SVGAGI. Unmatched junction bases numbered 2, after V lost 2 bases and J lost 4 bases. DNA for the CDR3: TGTGCCAGCAGTTACCCGGGACAGGGGTACGAGCAGTACTTC. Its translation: CASSYPGQGYEQYF.

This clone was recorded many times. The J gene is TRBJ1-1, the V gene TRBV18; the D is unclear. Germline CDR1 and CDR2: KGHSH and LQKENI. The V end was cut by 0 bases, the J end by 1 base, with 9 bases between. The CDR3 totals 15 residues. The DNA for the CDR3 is TGTGCCAGCTCACCACCGACAAATAGGAACACTGAAGCTTTCTTT. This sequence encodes CASSPPTNRNTEAFF.

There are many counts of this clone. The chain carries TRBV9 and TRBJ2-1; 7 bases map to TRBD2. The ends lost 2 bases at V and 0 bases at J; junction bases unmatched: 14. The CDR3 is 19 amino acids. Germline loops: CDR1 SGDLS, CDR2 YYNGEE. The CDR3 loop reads CASSVNWEGLESSYNEQFF. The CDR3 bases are TGTGCCAGCAGCGTGAATTGGGAGGGGCTGGAGAGCTCCTACAATGAGCAGTTCTTC.

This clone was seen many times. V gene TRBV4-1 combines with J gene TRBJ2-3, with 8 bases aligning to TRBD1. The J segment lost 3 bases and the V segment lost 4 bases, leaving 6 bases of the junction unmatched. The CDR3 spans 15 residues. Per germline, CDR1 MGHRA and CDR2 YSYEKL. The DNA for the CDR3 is TGCGCCAGCAGCCTAAGGACAGGGAGAACAGATACGCAGTATTTT. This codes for CASSLRTGRTDTQYF.